These 8 T cell receptor beta chains originate from one sample sequenced in a study of post-analysis software for immune sequencing data. Whole-study findings and limits: Included in a set of about 5 TRBV segments more frequent in patients than controls were TRBV5-6, TRBV5-1 and TRBV20-1.

Their target antigens are unknown. TCR beta libraries were prepared from cDNA with unique molecular identifiers. One entry per CDR3 protein results from TCRdb running MiXCR on the PCR reads. Here the sample spans about 540,000 distinct CDR3 sequences, around a third being singletons. Sequenced: blood. All receptors come from a girl between 2 and 17 years old with multiple sclerosis.

The chain employs TRBV3-1 and TRBJ1-2, with 9 bases aligning to TRBD1. The J segment lost 8 bases and the V segment lost 5 bases, leaving 9 bases of the junction unmatched. The CDR3 sequence is 14 residues long. CDR1 and CDR2 from the germline V gene are LGHDT and YNNKEL (reference sequence). The chain's CDR3 is CASSYTGGEEGYTF. CDR3 nucleotide sequence: TGTGCCAGCAGCTACACAGGGGGCGAAGAGGGCTACACCTTC. Looking up the rest from reference TRBV3-1 and TRBJ1-2 gives the full variable domain: DTAVSQTPKYLVTQMGNDKSIKCEQNLGHDTMYWYKQDSKKFLKIMFSYNNKELIINETVPNRFSPKSPDKAHLNLHINSLELGDSAVYFCASSYTGGEEGYTFGSGTRLTVV.

This chain links TRBV7-2 with TRBJ2-5; 7 bases agree with TRBD2. This CDR3 comprises 15 residues. Losses at the gene ends were 4 bases for V and 4 bases for J; bases not matched to a gene: 9. Germline values: CDR1 SGHTA, CDR2 FQGNSA. CDR3 loop: CASSSPAGWRETQYF. The CDR3 DNA is TGTGCCAGCAGCTCCCCAGCGGGATGGCGAGAGACCCAGTACTTC.

This chain uses TRBV4-1 with TRBJ1-1; 8 bases map to TRBD1. CDR3 size: 14 residues. Losses at the gene ends were 3 bases for V and 1 base for J; bases not matched to a gene: 1. Germline values: CDR1 MGHRA, CDR2 YSYEKL. For the CDR3, the DNA is TGCGCCAGCAGCCACGGGACAGGGAACACTGAAGCTTTCTTT. The encoded protein is CASSHGTGNTEAFF.

V usage is TRBV20-1 and J usage is TRBJ2-3; TRBD2 aligns across 11 bases. Trimming removed 5 bases from V and 4 bases from J; junction bases left unmatched: 14. The CDR3 contains 17 residues. CDR1 and CDR2 from the germline V gene are DFQATT and SNEGSKA (reference sequence). The CDR3 spells CSASRGVSGGASDTQYF. In DNA, the CDR3 is TGCAGTGCTTCTCGAGGGGTTAGCGGGGGGGCCTCAGATACGCAGTATTTT.

The V and J genes are TRBV5-1 and TRBJ2-3, with unresolved D. CDR1 is SGHRS, CDR2 YFSETQ, per germline. The V end was cut by 6 bases, the J end by 2 bases, with 19 bases between. CDR3 length: 16 residues. The CDR3 sequence is CASTNGLSPYTDTQYF. The DNA for the CDR3 is TGCGCCAGCACCAACGGGCTGTCCCCTTACACAGATACGCAGTATTTT.

This sequence joins TRBV29-1 and TRBJ2-7; unclear D gene. Germline V gene sequence: CDR1 SQVTM, CDR2 ANQGSEA. Trimming took off 2 bases at V and 0 bases at J, with 8 bases between the two ends. The CDR3 loop spans 13 amino acids. This CDR3 reads CSVEFSSSYEQYF. The CDR3 region has the DNA TGCAGCGTTGAATTTTCCAGCTCCTACGAGCAGTACTTC.

In this sample, this clonotype turned up a few times. The chain is built from TRBV9 and TRBJ2-7, with 8 bases aligning to TRBD1. CDR3 size: 13 residues. Per germline, CDR1 SGDLS and CDR2 YYNGEE. V was pared by 3 bases and J by 7 bases, with 6 bases of the junction left unmatched. CDR3 amino acids: CASSADRVEEQYF. CDR3 coding DNA: TGTGCCAGCAGCGCGGACAGGGTGGAAGAGCAGTACTTC.

This clonotype was detected a few times. The chain carries TRBV9 and TRBJ2-3, with D possibly TRBD2 on 6 matching bases. The CDR3 runs to 15 residues. Trimming pared 0 bases from V and 8 bases from J, leaving 16 bases between. The germline CDR1 and CDR2 sequences are SGDLS and YYNGEE. The CDR3 DNA reads TGTGCCAGCAGCGTAGCCGTTAGCGGAGCTGGTACGCAGTATTTT. This codes for CASSVAVSGAGTQYF.